This T cell receptor beta chain was retrieved from a study of beta chain features in type 1 diabetes. Reverse transcription of all isolated RNA meant that expressed TCRB transcripts were sequenced. The data were produced by immunoSEQ multiplex PCR, yet TCRdb's version contains in-frame clones alone and is incomplete. The sample has 850,000 to 900,000 clones, roughly 16% seen once. Germline CDR1 reads SGHTA; CDR2 reads FQGNSA. With 0 bases removed from V and 0 bases from J, the gap between germline ends came to 11 bases. The CDR3 has 16 residues. The clonotype comes from a woman aged 18-29 years in good health. The J gene is TRBJ1-2, the V gene TRBV7-2; no clear D. Specimen: naive CD4+ T cells from blood. This CDR3 is CASSLATASSNYGYTF. The CDR3 DNA sequence: TGTGCCAGCAGCTTAGCCACAGCATCGTCTAACTATGGCTACACCTTC.